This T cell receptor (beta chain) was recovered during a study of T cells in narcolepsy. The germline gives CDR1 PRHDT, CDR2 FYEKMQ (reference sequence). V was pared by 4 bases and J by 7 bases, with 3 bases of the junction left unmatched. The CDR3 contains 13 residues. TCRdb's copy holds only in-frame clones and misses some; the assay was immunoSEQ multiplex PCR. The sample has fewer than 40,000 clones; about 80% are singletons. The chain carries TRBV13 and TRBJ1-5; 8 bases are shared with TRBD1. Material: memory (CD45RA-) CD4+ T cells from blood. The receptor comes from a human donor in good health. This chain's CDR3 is CASSSDRGQPQHF. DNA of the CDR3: TGTGCCAGCAGCTCCGACAGGGGCCAGCCCCAGCATTTT.